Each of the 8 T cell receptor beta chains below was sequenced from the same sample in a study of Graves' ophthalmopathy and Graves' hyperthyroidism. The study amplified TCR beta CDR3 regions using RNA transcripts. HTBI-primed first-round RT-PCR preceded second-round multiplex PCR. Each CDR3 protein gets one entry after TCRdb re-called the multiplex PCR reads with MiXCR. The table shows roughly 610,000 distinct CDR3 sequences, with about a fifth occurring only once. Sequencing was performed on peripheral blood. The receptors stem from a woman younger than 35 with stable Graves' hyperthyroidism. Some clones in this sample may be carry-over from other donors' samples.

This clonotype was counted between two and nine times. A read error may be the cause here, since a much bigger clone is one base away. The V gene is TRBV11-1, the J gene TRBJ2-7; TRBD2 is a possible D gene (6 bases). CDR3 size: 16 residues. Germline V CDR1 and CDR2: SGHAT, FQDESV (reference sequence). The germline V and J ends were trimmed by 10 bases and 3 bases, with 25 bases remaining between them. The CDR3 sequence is CATIREAGDPFYEQYF. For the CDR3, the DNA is TGTGCCACCATCAGGGAGGCAGGCGATCCCTTCTACGAGCAGTACTTC.

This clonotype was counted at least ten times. The CDR3: CASRGNGGTLSEQYF. CDR3 in DNA: TGTGCCAGCAGGGGAAATGGGGGGACCCTTAGCGAGCAGTACTTC. V gene TRBV12-3 or TRBV12-4 combines with J gene TRBJ2-7; maybe TRBD2 (6 bases). Between the trimmed V and J ends, which lost 6 bases and 6 bases, there was a span of 21 bases. CDR3 length: 15 amino acids.

DNA for the CDR3: TGTGCCAGCAGCCCCCATACCCATCAGCCCCAGCATTTT. Protein product: CASSPHTHQPQHF. The chain employs TRBV28 and TRBJ1-5, with D unresolved. The germline V and J ends were trimmed by 6 bases and 5 bases, with 11 bases remaining between them. This CDR3 has 13 amino acids. Germline V gives CDR1 MDHEN, CDR2 SYDVKM.

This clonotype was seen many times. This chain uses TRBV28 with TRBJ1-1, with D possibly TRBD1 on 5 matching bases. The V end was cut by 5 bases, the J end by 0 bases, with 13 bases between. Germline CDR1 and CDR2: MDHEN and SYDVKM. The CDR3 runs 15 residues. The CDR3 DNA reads TGTGCCAGCAGTGCCTCCAGGGACCTGAACACTGAAGCTTTCTTT. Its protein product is CASSASRDLNTEAFF.

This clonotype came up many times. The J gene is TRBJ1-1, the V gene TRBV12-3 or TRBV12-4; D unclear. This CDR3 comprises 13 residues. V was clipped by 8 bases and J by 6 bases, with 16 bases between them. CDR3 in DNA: TGTGCCAGCTGCCCGGTGGGGTGGGCTGAAGCTTTCTTT. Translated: CASCPVGWAEAFF.

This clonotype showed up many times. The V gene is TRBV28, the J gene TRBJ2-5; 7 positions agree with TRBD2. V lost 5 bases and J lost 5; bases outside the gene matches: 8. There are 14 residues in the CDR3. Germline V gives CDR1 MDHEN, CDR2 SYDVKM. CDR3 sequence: CASSPLREVETQYF. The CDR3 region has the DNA TGTGCCAGCAGTCCCCTTCGGGAGGTGGAGACCCAGTACTTC.

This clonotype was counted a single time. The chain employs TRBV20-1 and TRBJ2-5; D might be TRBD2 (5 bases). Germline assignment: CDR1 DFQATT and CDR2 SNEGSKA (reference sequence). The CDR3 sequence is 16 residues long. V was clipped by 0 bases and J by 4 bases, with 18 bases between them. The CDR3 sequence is CSARDRFPRGAETQYF. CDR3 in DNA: TGCAGTGCTAGAGATCGGTTCCCTCGGGGAGCAGAGACCCAGTACTTC.

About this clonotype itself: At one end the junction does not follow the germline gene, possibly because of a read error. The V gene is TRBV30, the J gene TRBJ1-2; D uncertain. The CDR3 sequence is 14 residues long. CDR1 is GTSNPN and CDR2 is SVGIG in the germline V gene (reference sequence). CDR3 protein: CAWRRVDRNYDYTF. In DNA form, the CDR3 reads TGTGCCTGGAGGAGGGTGGACCGAAACTATGACTACACCTTC.